The 23 T cell receptor beta chains below were found in one sample sequenced in a study of T cell changes during pregnancy in multiple sclerosis. The protocol was immunoSEQ multiplex PCR, while the TCRdb copy is restricted to in-frame clones and leaves out a portion. The data show about 50,000 clones, approximately 94% seen once. Sequenced here: CD8+ T cells from peripheral blood mononuclear cells, sampled before pregnancy. These TCRs come from a female donor with multiple sclerosis, enrolled in a pregnancy study.

The V and J genes are TRBV27 and TRBJ2-2, with D possibly matching TRBD2 (5 bases). CDR3 length: 16 residues. V lost 0 bases and J 3 bases, leaving 11 bases between the germline ends. Germline assignment: CDR1 MNHEY and CDR2 SMNVEV (reference sequence). Here the CDR3 reads CASSLSAGGDTGELFF. CDR3 DNA: TGTGCCAGCAGTTTATCGGCCGGAGGAGACACCGGGGAGCTGTTTTTT.

As DNA, the CDR3 is TGTGCCAGCCTCACCGGGACAGGGCTTGCTTATGGCTACACCTTC. This sequence encodes CASLTGTGLAYGYTF. The chain links TRBV2 to TRBJ1-2; 9 positions agree with TRBD1. CDR3 length: 15 amino acids. The junction had 12 bases not matched to a gene; V was cut back by 8 bases and J by 5 bases. Germline V CDR1 and CDR2: SNHLY, FYNNEI.

V and J are TRBV28 and TRBJ1-5; D uncertain. The CDR3 contains 14 residues. With 5 bases removed from V and 0 bases from J, the gap between germline ends came to 8 bases. Germline CDR1 and CDR2: MDHEN and SYDVKM. CDR3 coding DNA: TGTGCCAGCAGTCCACACGATAGCAATCAGCCCCAGCATTTT. Amino acid sequence: CASSPHDSNQPQHF.

The gene calls are TRBV15 and TRBJ1-5; D remains unclear. Between the trimmed V and J ends, which lost 1 base and 1 base, there was a span of 5 bases. Germline V CDR1 and CDR2: LNHNV, YYDKDF (reference sequence). The CDR3 runs 14 residues. In DNA form, the CDR3 reads TGTGCCACCAGCAGAGGTGGCAGCAATCAGCCCCAGCATTTT. It is translated as CATSRGGSNQPQHF.

The chain carries TRBV9 and TRBJ2-2; 7 positions agree with TRBD1. With 1 base clipped from V and 0 bases from J, the junction kept 6 bases outside the gene matches. Germline loops: CDR1 SGDLS, CDR2 YYNGEE. CDR3 length: 17 residues. CDR3 sequence: CASSVTTGTANTGELFF. CDR3 in DNA: TGTGCCAGCAGCGTAACCACCGGGACAGCGAACACCGGGGAGCTGTTTTTT.

This clone counts as medium-sized. V and J are TRBV4-1 and TRBJ1-1; D remains ambiguous. The germline CDR1 and CDR2 sequences are MGHRA and YSYEKL. V shed 6 bases and J shed 1 base, with 6 bases lying between them. The CDR3 loop spans 12 amino acids. The CDR3 reads CASRLGNTEAFF. CDR3 nucleotides: TGCGCCAGCAGACTAGGGAACACTGAAGCTTTCTTT.

The chain links TRBV7-6 to TRBJ1-2; 7 bases line up with TRBD1. The ends lost 0 bases at V and 6 bases at J; junction bases unmatched: 1. CDR3 length: 13 residues. CDR1 is SGHVS, CDR2 FNYEAQ, per germline. The CDR3 spells CASSLAGGDGYTF. The CDR3 DNA reads as TGTGCCAGCAGCTTAGCAGGGGGCGATGGCTACACCTTC. The entire variable domain, with the rest obtained from reference TRBV7-6 and TRBJ1-2, is as follows: GAGVSQSPRYKVTKRGQDVALRCDPISGHVSLYWYRQALGQGPEFLTYFNYEAQQDKSGLPNDRFSAERPEGSISTLTIQRTEQRDSAMYRCASSLAGGDGYTFGSGTRLTVV.

The CDR3: CASDRGVLGYTF. DNA of the CDR3: TGTGCCAGCGATCGGGGTGTATTGGGCTACACCTTC. The J gene is TRBJ1-2, the V gene TRBV7-2; D gene ambiguous. The germline gives CDR1 SGHTA, CDR2 FQGNSA. The CDR3 sequence is 12 residues long. The V gene lost 8 bases and the J gene lost 8 bases, with 15 bases spanning the gap.

This chain joins TRBV27 and TRBJ2-5; no definite D call. Germline CDR1 reads MNHEY; CDR2 reads SMNVEV (reference sequence). The V end lost 2 bases, the J end lost 2 bases, and 3 bases lay between the germline ends. The CDR3 consists of 12 residues. CDR3: CASSLTQETQYF. CDR3 sequence (DNA): TGTGCCAGCAGTTTAACTCAAGAGACCCAGTACTTC.

The chain carries TRBV5-1 and TRBJ2-7, with 10 bases that match TRBD2. V was clipped by 0 bases and J by 6 bases; unmatched bases: 6. From germline, CDR1 is SGHRS and CDR2 YFSETQ. This CDR3 comprises 15 residues. DNA for the CDR3: TGCGCCAGCAGCTTGGGAGCGGGAGGGTTTGGCGAGCAGTACTTC. Protein: CASSLGAGGFGEQYF.

This clone has a handful of counts. V gene TRBV27 combines with J gene TRBJ2-7; 7 positions agree with TRBD2. The CDR3 extends over 15 amino acids. V gave up 1 base and J gave up 4 bases; unmatched junction bases: 7. Germline lookup yields CDR1 MNHEY and CDR2 SMNVEV (reference sequence). CDR3 DNA: TGTGCCAGCAGTTTATTTGGGCTAGCGGATTACGAGCAGTACTTC. It is translated as CASSLFGLADYEQYF.

The chain combines TRBV5-1 with TRBJ2-3; 14 nucleotides agree with TRBD2. The CDR3 consists of 18 residues. The junction had 8 bases not matched to a gene; V was cut back by 1 base and J by 4 bases. Germline CDR1 and CDR2: SGHRS and YFSETQ. The CDR3 region has the DNA TGCGCCAGCAGCTTGCAGACTAGCGGGAGGGCCGGCGCAGATACGCAGTATTTT. This encodes CASSLQTSGRAGADTQYF.

The chain joins TRBV7-9 to TRBJ1-2; 9 bases align to TRBD1. Germline-derived CDR1 and CDR2 are SEHNR and FQNEAQ (reference sequence). The CDR3 is 17 residues long. Trimming at V came to 4 bases and at J to 1 base, leaving 10 bases not matched to a gene. CDR3 residues: CASSSGTGLFVNYGYTF. The CDR3 bases are TGTGCCAGCAGCTCCGGGACAGGGTTATTCGTTAACTATGGCTACACCTTC.

The V and J genes are TRBV10-3 and TRBJ2-1; TRBD2 agrees at 9 bases. Germline CDR1 is ENHRY and CDR2 is SYGVKD. The V segment lost 3 bases and the J segment 7 bases; nucleotides outside the gene matches: 7. The CDR3 is made up of 15 amino acids. The CDR3 bases are TGTGCCATCAGTGATGGGACTAGCATCTTTAATGAGCAGTTCTTC. Protein product: CAISDGTSIFNEQFF.

The chain uses TRBV28 and TRBJ2-6, with D maybe TRBD1 (6 bases). Germline V lookup: CDR1 MDHEN, CDR2 SYDVKM. CDR3 length: 15 residues. Trimming stripped 6 bases from V and 1 base from J, with 10 bases between. CDR3 DNA sequence: TGTGCCAGCAGCCCCGGGACATCTGGGGCCAACGTCCTGACTTTC. Its translation: CASSPGTSGANVLTF.

The chain carries TRBV13 and TRBJ2-1; TRBD2 matches at 13 bases. V was pared by 5 bases and J by 9 bases, with 7 bases of the junction left unmatched. CDR3 length: 15 amino acids. In germline, CDR1 is PRHDT, CDR2 FYEKMQ (reference sequence). CDR3: CASSLEGLAGSEQFF. In DNA, the CDR3 is TGTGCCAGCAGCCTAGAGGGACTAGCGGGAAGTGAGCAGTTCTTC.

The CDR3 DNA sequence: TGCGCCAGCAGCTTGTACACAGGGGCTATGAACACTGAAGCTTTCTTT. Its translation: CASSLYTGAMNTEAFF. The chain employs TRBV5-1 and TRBJ1-1; 7 bases map to TRBD1. CDR1 and CDR2 (germline): SGHRS, YFSETQ. The CDR3 extends over 16 amino acids. Germline trimming cut 1 base from V and 0 bases from J; bases unmatched to any gene: 6.

The chain recombines TRBV27 with TRBJ2-1, with 8 bases fitting TRBD1. V shed 6 bases, J shed 15 bases, and the junction held 10 bases outside the gene matches. CDR1 and CDR2 from the germline V gene are MNHEY and SMNVEV (reference sequence). The CDR3 contains 12 residues. The CDR3 DNA sequence: TGTGCCAGCAGCCGCCCGACAGGGGTGCTGTTCTTC. This codes for CASSRPTGVLFF.

The chain links TRBV19 to TRBJ1-2; 9 bases agree with TRBD1. The V gene end was trimmed by 7 bases and the J gene end by 6 bases; junction bases not matched to a gene: 12. CDR3 size: 15 residues. Looked up from germline, CDR1 is LNHDA and CDR2 is SQIVND (reference sequence). The CDR3 nucleotides are TGTGCCAGTACCCCCGGCGGGACAGGGTTTAATGGCTACACCTTC. Protein sequence: CASTPGGTGFNGYTF.

This clone came up once. The chain couples TRBV2 to TRBJ2-3, with D tentatively TRBD2 (6 bases). V was shortened by 7 bases and J by 8 bases, with 22 bases between the two germline ends. This CDR3 contains 15 residues. Per the germline V gene, CDR1 is SNHLY and CDR2 is FYNNEI. The CDR3 region is CASKGSEGAYATQYF. The CDR3 nucleotides read TGTGCCAGCAAGGGATCGGAGGGAGCATATGCTACGCAGTATTTT.

The rearrangement links TRBV20-1 to TRBJ2-7; D may be TRBD2 (5 bases). The germline V and J ends were trimmed by 2 bases and 7 bases, with 9 bases remaining between them. The CDR3 is 11 amino acids. Germline values: CDR1 DFQATT, CDR2 SNEGSKA (reference sequence). CDR3 in DNA: TGCAGTGCTAGAAAAGGGAGAGAGCAGTACTTC. As protein: CSARKGREQYF.

The chain employs TRBV30 and TRBJ1-1; tentatively, D is TRBD1 (6 bases). The CDR3 runs to 14 residues. V lost 3 bases, J lost 6 bases, and 17 bases lay in between. Germline V gene lookup returns CDR1 GTSNPN and CDR2 SVGIG (reference sequence). The CDR3 protein is CAWRNRAQVPEAFF. In DNA, the CDR3 is TGTGCCTGGAGGAACAGGGCGCAGGTACCTGAAGCTTTCTTT.

V gene TRBV6-6 combines with J gene TRBJ2-1, with 7 bases that match TRBD1. The germline V gene has CDR1 MNHNY and CDR2 SVGAGI (reference sequence). J gave up 4 bases and V 4 bases, and 10 bases lay outside the gene matches. The CDR3 has 16 amino acids. CDR3 DNA: TGTGCCAGCAGTTTAAACCCCGGGACAGTTTACAATGAGCAGTTCTTC. Its protein product is CASSLNPGTVYNEQFF.